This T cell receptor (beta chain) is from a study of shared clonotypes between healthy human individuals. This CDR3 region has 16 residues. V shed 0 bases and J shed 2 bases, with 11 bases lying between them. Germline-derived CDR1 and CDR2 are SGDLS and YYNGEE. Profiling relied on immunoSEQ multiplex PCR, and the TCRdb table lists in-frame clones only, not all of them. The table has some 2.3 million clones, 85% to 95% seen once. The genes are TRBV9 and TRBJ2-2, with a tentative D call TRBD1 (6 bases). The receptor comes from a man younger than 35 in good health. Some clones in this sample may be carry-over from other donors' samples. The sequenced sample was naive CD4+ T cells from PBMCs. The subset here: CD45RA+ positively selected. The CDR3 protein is CASSVAQGPNTGELFF. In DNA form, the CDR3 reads TGTGCCAGCAGCGTAGCCCAGGGGCCAAACACCGGGGAGCTGTTTTTT. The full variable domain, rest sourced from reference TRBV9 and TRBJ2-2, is DSGVTQTPKHLITATGQRVTLRCSPRSGDLSVYWYQQSLDQGLQFLIQYYNGEERAKGNILERFSAQQFPDLHSELNLSSLELGDSALYFCASSVAQGPNTGELFFGEGSRLTVL.